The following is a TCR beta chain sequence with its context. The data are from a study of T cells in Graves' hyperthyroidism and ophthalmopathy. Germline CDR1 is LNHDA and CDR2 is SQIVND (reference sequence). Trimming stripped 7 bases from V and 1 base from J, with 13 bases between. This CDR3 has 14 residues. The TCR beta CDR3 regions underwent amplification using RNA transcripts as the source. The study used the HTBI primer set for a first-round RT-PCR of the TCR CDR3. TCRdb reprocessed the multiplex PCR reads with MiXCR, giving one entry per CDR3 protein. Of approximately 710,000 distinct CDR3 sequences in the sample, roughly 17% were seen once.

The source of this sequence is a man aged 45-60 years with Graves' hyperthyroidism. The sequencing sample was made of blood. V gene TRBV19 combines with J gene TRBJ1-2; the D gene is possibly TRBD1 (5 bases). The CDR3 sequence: CASTPDTYNYGYTF. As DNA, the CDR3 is TGTGCCAGTACCCCGGACACCTATAACTATGGCTACACCTTC.